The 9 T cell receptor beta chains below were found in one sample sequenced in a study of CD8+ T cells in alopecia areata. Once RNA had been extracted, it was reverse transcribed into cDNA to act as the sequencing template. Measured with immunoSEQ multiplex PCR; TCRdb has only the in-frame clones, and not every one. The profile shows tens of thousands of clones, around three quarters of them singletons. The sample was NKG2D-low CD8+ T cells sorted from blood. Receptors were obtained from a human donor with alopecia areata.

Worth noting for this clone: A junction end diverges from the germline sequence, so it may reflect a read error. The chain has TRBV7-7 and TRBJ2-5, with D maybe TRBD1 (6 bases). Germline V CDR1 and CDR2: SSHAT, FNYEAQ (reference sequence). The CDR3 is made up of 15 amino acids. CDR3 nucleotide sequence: TGTGCTAGCAGCCAGTCCCAGGGGACCTGGGAGACCCAGTACTTC. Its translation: CASSQSQGTWETQYF.

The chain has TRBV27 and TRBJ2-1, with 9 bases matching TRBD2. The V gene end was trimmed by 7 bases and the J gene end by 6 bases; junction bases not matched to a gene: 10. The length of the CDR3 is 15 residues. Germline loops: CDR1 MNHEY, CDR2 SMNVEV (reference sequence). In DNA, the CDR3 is TGTGCCAGCACCAACCTAGCGGGAATTACCAATGAGCAGTTCTTC. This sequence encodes CASTNLAGITNEQFF.

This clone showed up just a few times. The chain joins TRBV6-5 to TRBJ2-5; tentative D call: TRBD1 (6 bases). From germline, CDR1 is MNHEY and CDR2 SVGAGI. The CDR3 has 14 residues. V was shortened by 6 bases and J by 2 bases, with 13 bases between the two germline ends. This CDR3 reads CASSPGDPQETQYF. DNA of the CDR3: TGTGCCAGCAGCCCAGGGGACCCTCAAGAGACCCAGTACTTC.

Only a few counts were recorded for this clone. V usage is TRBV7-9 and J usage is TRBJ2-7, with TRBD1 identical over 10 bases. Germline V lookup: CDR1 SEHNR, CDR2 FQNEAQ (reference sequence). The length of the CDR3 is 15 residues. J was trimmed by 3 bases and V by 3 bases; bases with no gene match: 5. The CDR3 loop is CASSLPGQGNYEQYF. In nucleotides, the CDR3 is TGTGCCAGCAGCTTGCCGGGACAGGGGAACTACGAGCAGTACTTC.

CDR3 protein: CSVEGDGDEQYF. The CDR3 nucleotides are TGCAGCGTTGAAGGGGATGGTGACGAGCAGTACTTC. This chain uses TRBV29-1 with TRBJ2-7, with no clear D. The germline V gene encodes CDR1 SQVTM and CDR2 ANQGSEA. CDR3 length: 12 amino acids. V lost 1 base and J 5 bases, leaving 9 bases between the germline ends.

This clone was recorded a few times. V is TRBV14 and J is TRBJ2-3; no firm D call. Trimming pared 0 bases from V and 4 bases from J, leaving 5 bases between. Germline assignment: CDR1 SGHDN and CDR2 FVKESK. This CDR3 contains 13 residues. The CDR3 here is CASSQDWADTQYF. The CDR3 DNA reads TGTGCCAGCAGCCAAGATTGGGCAGATACGCAGTATTTT. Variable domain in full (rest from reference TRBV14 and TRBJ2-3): EAGVTQFPSHSVIEKGQTVTLRCDPISGHDNLYWYRRVMGKEIKFLLHFVKESKQDESGMPNNRFLAERTGGTYSTLKVQPAELEDSGVYFCASSQDWADTQYFGPGTRLTVL.

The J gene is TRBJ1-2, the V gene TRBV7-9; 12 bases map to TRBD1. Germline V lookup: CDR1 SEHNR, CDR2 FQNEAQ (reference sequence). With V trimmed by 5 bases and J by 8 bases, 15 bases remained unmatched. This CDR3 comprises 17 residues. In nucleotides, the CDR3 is TGTGCCAGCAGCCGATTCTCTCCGGGACAGGGGGCTCAGGGCTACACCTTC. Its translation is CASSRFSPGQGAQGYTF.

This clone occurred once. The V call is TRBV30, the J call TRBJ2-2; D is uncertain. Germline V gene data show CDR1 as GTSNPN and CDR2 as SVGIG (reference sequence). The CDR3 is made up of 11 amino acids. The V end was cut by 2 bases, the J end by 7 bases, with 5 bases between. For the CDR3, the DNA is TGTGCCTGGAGTTTTAACGGGGAGCTGTTTTTT. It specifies CAWSFNGELFF.

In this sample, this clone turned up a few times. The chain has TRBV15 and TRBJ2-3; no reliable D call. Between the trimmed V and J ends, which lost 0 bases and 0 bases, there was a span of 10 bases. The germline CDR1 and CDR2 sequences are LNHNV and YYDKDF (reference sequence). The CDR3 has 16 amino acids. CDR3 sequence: CATSRDPATSTDTQYF. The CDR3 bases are TGTGCCACCAGCAGAGATCCAGCGACCAGCACAGATACGCAGTATTTT.